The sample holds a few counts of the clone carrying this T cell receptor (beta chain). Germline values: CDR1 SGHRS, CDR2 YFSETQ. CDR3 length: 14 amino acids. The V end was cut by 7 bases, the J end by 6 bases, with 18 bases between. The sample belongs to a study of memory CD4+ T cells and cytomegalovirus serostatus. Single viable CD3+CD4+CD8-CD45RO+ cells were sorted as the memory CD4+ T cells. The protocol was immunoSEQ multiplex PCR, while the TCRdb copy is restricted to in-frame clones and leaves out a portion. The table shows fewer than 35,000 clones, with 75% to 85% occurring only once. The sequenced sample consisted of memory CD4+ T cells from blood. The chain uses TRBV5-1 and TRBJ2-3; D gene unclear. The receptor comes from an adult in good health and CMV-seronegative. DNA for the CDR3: TGCGCCAGCGGACCTGACCTACCGAAGGATACGCAGTATTTT. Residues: CASGPDLPKDTQYF.